This entry concerns a single T cell receptor (beta chain). The table came from immunoSEQ multiplex PCR; TCRdb's copy has only in-frame clones and leaves some out. The sample records tens of thousands of clones, about 83% being singletons. The data were taken from a study of Ad26.COV2.S vaccination and SARS-CoV-2 variants. The germline V gene has CDR1 LNHNV and CDR2 YYDKDF (reference sequence). Trimming removed 0 bases from V and 5 bases from J, with 7 bases in between. The CDR3 runs 13 residues. The J gene is TRBJ2-5, the V gene TRBV15; D possibly uses TRBD1 or TRBD2 (5 bases each). This clonotype was sampled from a human donor who had recovered from COVID-19. Specimen: peripheral blood, collected after recovery from COVID-19. The CDR3 sequence is CATSRDWGETQYF. CDR3 DNA: TGTGCCACCAGCAGAGATTGGGGGGAGACCCAGTACTTC.